The rows below give T cell receptor beta chains drawn from one sample of a study of blood T cells in healthy people across ages. TCRdb re-called the 5' RACE reads through MiXCR, storing one row per CDR3 protein. The sample shows 700,000 to 950,000 distinct CDR3 sequences, 58% of them seen only once. The sequenced material came from blood. These receptors all stem from a man under 40 in good health. CDR3s include the opening cysteine and the closing phenylalanine or tryptophan. A D gene is named only where the DNA matches it firmly. Only some rows state a clone size, as once, few, many or a class for expanded clones.

d_call j_call clone_size v_call cdr3_nt cdr3_aa
- TRBJ2-7 once TRBV12-3/TRBV12-4 TGTGCCAGCAGCGCCAATAGGGGAGGCCCCCTAAGAAGCGAGCAGTACTTC CASSANRGGPLRSEQYF
- TRBJ2-2 few TRBV6-4 TGTGCCAGCAGTGACTCGGGGGGCACCGGGGAGCTGTTTTTT CASSDSGGTGELFF
TRBD1 TRBJ1-2 - TRBV28 TGTGCCAGCAGGACAAGTTGGGGACAGGGGAGGTTGGATGGCTACACCTTC CASRTSWGQGRLDGYTF
- TRBJ2-1 few TRBV12-3/TRBV12-4 TGTGCCAGCAGTTCGGGTCTGGTGGGGAATGAGCAGTTCTTC CASSSGLVGNEQFF
- TRBJ2-3 - TRBV28 TGTGCCACTGCAAGTCCGTTCGCCACAGATACGCAGTATTTT CATASPFATDTQYF
- TRBJ2-1 - TRBV20-1 TGCAGTGCCCCGACTAGATCGGATGAGCAGTTCTTC CSAPTRSDEQFF
- TRBJ2-3 - TRBV4-1 TGCGCCAGCAGCCAAGAGCCCGCAGATACGCAGTATTTT CASSQEPADTQYF
TRBD1 TRBJ2-1 - TRBV10-3 TGTGCCATCAGTGAGCAGGGGGATGAGCAGTTCTTC CAISEQGDEQFF
- TRBJ2-7 - TRBV21-1 TGTGCCAGGGGGGAGTCCTACGAGCAGTACTTC CARGESYEQYF
- TRBJ2-2 - TRBV12-3/TRBV12-4 TGTGCCAGCAGCATCCAGGTGACCACCGGGGAGCTGTTTTTT CASSIQVTTGELFF
- TRBJ1-4 few TRBV3-1 TGTGCCAGCAGCCATAATGACAGGGAAAAACTGTTTTTT CASSHNDREKLFF
TRBD2 TRBJ2-3 - TRBV6-5 TGTGCCAGCAGTTACGCGGGGGGCTCGGATACGCAGTATTTT CASSYAGGSDTQYF
- TRBJ2-7 - TRBV7-2 TGTGCCAGCAGCATACCCAGGACCGGGCTCTTCTACGAGCAGTACTTC CASSIPRTGLFYEQYF
- TRBJ2-1 - TRBV11-1 TGTGCCAGCAGCTGGTCCGGGTCTCGATTCATGAAAGCGGATGAGCAGTTCTTC CASSWSGSRFMKADEQFF
- TRBJ2-3 - TRBV5-1 TGCGCCAGCAGCTCCTTCCTACCCCGTGGCAATACGCGGTATTTT CASSSFLPRGNTRYF
TRBD2 TRBJ2-3 few TRBV11-2 TGCGCCAGCAGCTTGGTTCCTAGCGGGGCGACAGATACGCAGTATTTT CASSLVPSGATDTQYF
- TRBJ1-2 - TRBV2 TGTGCCAGCAGTGATTTGGACTATGGCTACACCTTC CASSDLDYGYTF
- TRBJ2-7 - TRBV7-2 TGTGCCAGTCAGAATCAGGGGTTCTACGAGCAGTACTTC CASQNQGFYEQYF
TRBD2 TRBJ2-2 - TRBV6-2/TRBV6-3 TGTGCCAGCAAGACCGGGACTAGGCACACCGGGGAGCTGTTTTTT CASKTGTRHTGELFF
TRBD1 TRBJ1-1 - TRBV29-1 TGCAGCGCCGACAGGGGGCGGGACACTGAAGCTTTCTTT CSADRGRDTEAFF
- TRBJ2-1 - TRBV30 TGTGCCTGGAGTTCCAGGGAGTACAATGAGCAGTTCTTC CAWSSREYNEQFF
TRBD2 TRBJ2-1 - TRBV7-2 TGTGCCAGCAGCTTAGCGCCACTAGCGGGAGGGCCCGGTGAGCAGTTCTTC CASSLAPLAGGPGEQFF
- TRBJ1-6 - TRBV4-2 TGTGCCAGCAGCCAAGGGGACGCTACGAACTCACCCCTCCACTTT CASSQGDATNSPLHF
- TRBJ1-1 once TRBV6-5 TGTGCCAGCACCTACGGGGGAGAGAACACTGAAGCTTTCTTT CASTYGGENTEAFF
- TRBJ1-1 - TRBV5-8 TGTGCCAGCAGCATAGCAGGGAACCCTAACACTGAAGCTTTCTTT CASSIAGNPNTEAFF
TRBD2 TRBJ2-1 few TRBV20-1 TGCAGTGCTAGCTCGGGAGGGCCCGGGAATGAGCAGTTCTTC CSASSGGPGNEQFF
- TRBJ2-2 - TRBV15 TGTGCCACCAGCAGTCAATCTTGGGGCCGGGCCGGGGAGCTGTTTTTT CATSSQSWGRAGELFF
TRBD1 TRBJ2-1 - TRBV6-2/TRBV6-3 TGTGCCAGCAGAGACAGGGTTCCTGAGCAGTTCTTC CASRDRVPEQFF
- TRBJ1-6 - TRBV6-5 TGTGCCAGCAGCCGGGAGAGGGCCGATTCACCCCTCCACTTT CASSRERADSPLHF
- TRBJ2-1 - TRBV27 TGTGCCAGCAGTTTCTCGGAGGGCGCCTACAATGAGCAGTTCTTC CASSFSEGAYNEQFF
- TRBJ1-2 - TRBV5-1 TGCGCCAGCAGCCAGGCCGGGACGACTGAGGGCTACACCTTC CASSQAGTTEGYTF
TRBD2 TRBJ2-1 few TRBV20-1 TGCAGTGCTAGTGTCCCCTCTGGCCGGGAGGGCCGGAAGAATGAGCAGTTCTTC CSASVPSGREGRKNEQFF
TRBD2 TRBJ2-7 - TRBV29-1 TGCAGCGTGAAAGGACTAGCGGGGAACAATGAGCAGTACTTC CSVKGLAGNNEQYF
- TRBJ2-7 - TRBV27 TGTGCCAGCAGTTTGGCTAAAAGTAGTCACGAGCAGTACTTC CASSLAKSSHEQYF
- TRBJ2-3 - TRBV2 TGTGCCAGCAGTGCATCGGGGGATAGTTTGTATTTT CASSASGDSLYF
- TRBJ2-7 - TRBV29-1 TGCAGTGTGGGGGAATATGGACAGTGTCGGCAGTACTTC CSVGEYGQCRQYF
- TRBJ2-5 - TRBV7-9 TGTGCCAGCAGCTTAGAGTGGGCAGGGGAGACCCAGTACTTC CASSLEWAGETQYF
- TRBJ2-3 - TRBV5-1 TGCGCCAGCAGCCTTCACGAGCAGGGAAGCACAGATACGCAGTTTTTT CASSLHEQGSTDTQFF
TRBD2 TRBJ2-1 few TRBV7-9 TGTGCCAGCAGCCGGACTAGCGGGAGGAGTGAGCAGTTCTTC CASSRTSGRSEQFF
- TRBJ2-2 - TRBV25-1 TGTGCCAGCAGGGGGGGCCCCCGATACGACACCGGGGAGCTGTTTTTT CASRGGPRYDTGELFF
TRBD2 TRBJ2-6 - TRBV7-9 TGTGCCAGCAGCCCGACTGGCGGGGGGGCCTCTGGGGCCAACGTCCTGACTTTC CASSPTGGGASGANVLTF
TRBD2 TRBJ2-1 few TRBV27 TGTGCCAGCACCACTAGCGGGGCCTACAATGAGCAGTTCTTC CASTTSGAYNEQFF
- TRBJ2-7 - TRBV12-3/TRBV12-4 TGTGCCAGCAGACAGATTACCCCAATAAGGTACGAGCAGTACTTC CASRQITPIRYEQYF
TRBD1 TRBJ2-5 - TRBV20-1 TGCAGTGCCCCGGGGCAGGGGGCATGGGAGACCCAGTACTTC CSAPGQGAWETQYF
TRBD1 TRBJ2-7 - TRBV18 TGTGCCAGCCAGGACAGGGGCTCCTACGAGCAGTACTTC CASQDRGSYEQYF
- TRBJ2-1 - TRBV20-1 TGCAGTGCTAGCGGGGCCCCCCTGGTAGGTGAGCAGTTCTTC CSASGAPLVGEQFF
- TRBJ2-7 - TRBV7-2 TGTGCCAGCAGCTTAAGATCGGGGGTACACGAGCAGTACTTC CASSLRSGVHEQYF
- TRBJ1-6 - TRBV11-1 TGTGCCAGCAGCTTTGAGTCGTCTTCACCCCTCCACTTT CASSFESSSPLHF
- TRBJ1-6 - TRBV7-9 TGTGCCAGCAGCTTGCCAAATTACGCTTCAAATTCACCCCTCCACTTT CASSLPNYASNSPLHF
- TRBJ1-2 - TRBV6-6 TGTGCCAGCAGACTTATAGGGGACGATGGCTACACCTTC CASRLIGDDGYTF
TRBD2 TRBJ2-1 - TRBV6-2/TRBV6-3 TGTGCCAGCAGAAGGGGACTATCCCCTAACAATGAGCAGTTCTTC CASRRGLSPNNEQFF
- TRBJ2-1 - TRBV29-1 TGCAGCGTTAAAACAGGGCTCTACAATGAGCAGTTCTTC CSVKTGLYNEQFF
TRBD1 TRBJ2-3 - TRBV7-2 TGTGCCAGCAGCCCAGGGGGCAGGGAAACAGATACGCAGTATTTT CASSPGGRETDTQYF
- TRBJ2-7 - TRBV6-5 TGTGCCAGCAGCTTACTCGAGGGGGATGTCACCTACGAGCAGTACTTC CASSLLEGDVTYEQYF
TRBD1 TRBJ2-1 - TRBV28 TGTGCCAGCAGCCTAGGGCTGGACAGGGTGTACAATGAGCAGTTCTTC CASSLGLDRVYNEQFF
- TRBJ2-6 - TRBV9 TGTGCCAGCAGCCCCCTCCGTGGAGGAGCTGGGGCCAACGTCCTGACTTTC CASSPLRGGAGANVLTF
TRBD2 TRBJ2-2 - TRBV2 TGTGCCAGCAGTGGGCTAGCGGTTGCCACCGGGGAGCTGTTTTTT CASSGLAVATGELFF
TRBD1 TRBJ2-7 - TRBV7-9 TGTGCTAGCAGTTCCCCCCGGCGGAGACAGGGGCTCTACGAGCAGTACTTC CASSSPRRRQGLYEQYF